Following are 13 T cell receptor beta chains from one sample sequenced in a study of post-analysis software for immune sequencing data. Study-wide points: Patients used five TRBV segments, including TRBV5-6, TRBV5-1 and TRBV20-1, more often than controls.

Their cognate antigens are unknown. cDNA libraries for TCR beta contained unique molecular identifiers. TCRdb reanalysed the PCR reads using MiXCR and keeps one entry per CDR3 protein. The sample records approximately 360,000 distinct CDR3 sequences, approximately 33% being singletons. The material sequenced was blood. These receptors were taken from a girl between 5 and 17 years old with multiple sclerosis.

This clonotype showed up just a few times. This chain links TRBV10-3 with TRBJ2-2; D is possibly TRBD1 or TRBD2 (6 bases each). CDR3 length equals 15 residues. Germline assignment: CDR1 ENHRY and CDR2 SYGVKD. The V end was cut by 11 bases, the J end by 2 bases, with 18 bases between. The DNA of the CDR3 is TGTGCCTCCCGGAGAGGGGGGACCAACACCGGGGAGCTGTTTTTT. Translated, it gives CASRRGGTNTGELFF.

The V gene is TRBV11-2, the J gene TRBJ1-2; no clear D gene. Germline V gives CDR1 SGHAT, CDR2 FQNNGV. The CDR3 totals 15 residues. Trimming took off 3 bases at V and 0 bases at J, with 11 bases between the two ends. The CDR3 DNA reads TGTGCCAGCAGCTTCGGTCCGTCGGCTAACTATGGCTACACCTTC. Its protein product is CASSFGPSANYGYTF.

J is TRBJ2-3 and V is TRBV4-1, with 8 positions matching TRBD2. V gave up 4 bases and J gave up 5 bases; unmatched junction bases: 20. CDR3 length: 19 amino acids. In germline, CDR1 is MGHRA, CDR2 YSYEKL. Here the CDR3 reads CASSLGSRGAFNGRDTQYF. CDR3 nucleotide sequence: TGCGCCAGCAGCCTAGGATCGCGGGGGGCTTTCAATGGGAGAGATACGCAGTATTTT.

The chain joins TRBV5-1 to TRBJ2-7; tentatively, D is TRBD1 (5 bases). Germline V gene data show CDR1 as SGHRS and CDR2 as YFSETQ. The CDR3 contains 14 residues. V was shortened by 0 bases and J by 5 bases, with 12 bases between the two germline ends. Here the CDR3 DNA reads TGCGCCAGCAGCTTGGCGGCAGGGTGGGACGAGCAGTACTTC. As protein: CASSLAAGWDEQYF.

The chain uses TRBV5-1 and TRBJ1-1; D unclear. The CDR3 has 13 amino acids. CDR1 is SGHRS and CDR2 is YFSETQ in the germline V gene. V was clipped by 1 base and J by 5 bases, with 9 bases between them. The CDR3 loop reads CASSLLGGTEAFF. CDR3 DNA: TGCGCCAGCAGCTTGTTGGGCGGTACTGAAGCTTTCTTT. The full variable domain, its missing parts supplied by reference TRBV5-1 and TRBJ1-1, is KAGVTQTPRYLIKTRGQQVTLSCSPISGHRSVSWYQQTPGQGLQFLFEYFSETQRNKGNFPGRFSGRQFSNSRSEMNVSTLELGDSALYLCASSLLGGTEAFFGQGTRLTVV.

The chain combines TRBV24-1 with TRBJ2-1; 8 bases agree with TRBD2. After removal of 9 bases from V and 2 bases from J, the junction contained 11 bases not matched to a gene. From germline, CDR1 is KGHDR and CDR2 SFDVKD. This CDR3 spans 16 amino acids. The CDR3, as DNA: TGTGCCACCCTACTATCGAGCGGGGGAACCTACAATGAGCAGTTCTTC. This codes for CATLLSSGGTYNEQFF.

This clonotype was seen a handful of times. V gene TRBV4-3 combines with J gene TRBJ2-6; D perhaps matches TRBD1 (6 bases). Germline loops: CDR1 LGHNA, CDR2 YSLEER. The ends were cut back, 8 bases at V and 1 base at J, with 18 bases in the middle. CDR3 length: 17 amino acids. CDR3 DNA: TGCGCCAGCTCAAACAGGGTCACAATTTCTGGGGCCAACGTCCTGACTTTC. Protein sequence: CASSNRVTISGANVLTF.

The chain has TRBV7-9 and TRBJ2-7, with 7 bases fitting TRBD2. The length of the CDR3 is 16 residues. CDR1 and CDR2 (germline): SEHNR, FQNEAQ (reference sequence). V was pared by 4 bases and J by 1 base, with 10 bases of the junction left unmatched. The DNA for the CDR3 is TGTGCCAGCAGCTCCCGGAGGCCTAGCGGATCCTACGAGCAGTACTTC. Its translation: CASSSRRPSGSYEQYF.

This clonotype was seen just once. CDR3 loop: CSATRGIHETQYF. The CDR3 DNA reads as TGCAGTGCTACCCGGGGAATACATGAGACCCAGTACTTC. This rearrangement joins TRBV20-1 to TRBJ2-5; D perhaps matches TRBD2 (5 bases). Trimming stripped 4 bases from V and 5 bases from J, with 14 bases between. This CDR3 comprises 13 residues. CDR1 and CDR2 from the germline V gene are DFQATT and SNEGSKA (reference sequence).

The genes are TRBV30 and TRBJ1-2; D remains unclear. Germline V lookup: CDR1 GTSNPN, CDR2 SVGIG (reference sequence). The CDR3 spans 13 residues. The V end lost 4 bases, the J end lost 2 bases, and 11 bases lay between the germline ends. CDR3 bases: TGTGCCTGGACCGTGGGGATCAACTATGGCTACACCTTC. Translation: CAWTVGINYGYTF.

This clonotype appeared once. J is TRBJ1-1 and V is TRBV27, with unresolved D. The CDR3 consists of 14 residues. V gave up 5 bases and J gave up 7 bases, with 17 bases separating them. CDR1 MNHEY and CDR2 SMNVEV come from the germline V gene (reference sequence). DNA for the CDR3: TGTGCCAGCAGTCCCCAAGGAGGGCGTAGTGAAGCTTTCTTT. Translated: CASSPQGGRSEAFF.

The chain carries TRBV20-1 and TRBJ1-1, with D unclear. Germline V gives CDR1 DFQATT, CDR2 SNEGSKA (reference sequence). This CDR3 has 15 amino acids. Trimming took 3 bases from V and 4 from J, leaving 18 bases between them. The CDR3 sequence: CSASGLSKGVTEAFF. The CDR3 region has the DNA TGCAGTGCTAGTGGACTCTCAAAAGGAGTCACTGAAGCTTTCTTT.

The J gene is TRBJ2-2, the V gene TRBV12-3 or TRBV12-4; TRBD2 matches 10 bases. V dropped 6 bases and J dropped 2; count of bases not matched to a gene: 6. This CDR3 spans 16 amino acids. CDR3 sequence: CASRALAGANTGELFF. CDR3 bases: TGTGCCAGCAGGGCGCTAGCGGGGGCAAACACCGGGGAGCTGTTTTTT.